The 17 T cell receptor beta chains below come from one sample, sequenced in a study of blood T cell repertoires in COVID-19. Libraries were prepared by immunoSEQ multiplex PCR; TCRdb keeps only in-frame clonotypes and omits some of them. The sample lists about 240,000 clones; more than 85% were seen once. The sample consisted of peripheral blood. These receptors were obtained from a woman aged 70-85 years with active or convalescent COVID-19.

The rearrangement links TRBV2 to TRBJ2-1; 9 nucleotides match TRBD1. CDR1 SNHLY and CDR2 FYNNEI come from the germline V gene. The ends lost 7 bases at V and 5 bases at J; junction bases unmatched: 6. The CDR3 runs 14 residues. The CDR3 coding sequence is TGTGCCAGCAATACAGGGGGCCCAGACAATGAGCAGTTCTTC. Translating gives CASNTGGPDNEQFF.

This chain links TRBV4-3 with TRBJ1-2, with D perhaps matching TRBD1 (5 bases). CDR3 length: 14 amino acids. Trimming took off 2 bases at V and 6 bases at J, with 13 bases between the two ends. Per germline, CDR1 LGHNA and CDR2 YSLEER. The CDR3: CASSQTGGKNGYTF. As DNA, the CDR3 is TGCGCCAGCAGCCAAACAGGAGGGAAGAATGGCTACACCTTC.

DNA for the CDR3: TGTGCCACCAGTCCGGGAGGATTGACTGAAGCTTTCTTT. Its protein is CATSPGGLTEAFF. The chain joins TRBV24-1 to TRBJ1-1; D unclear. V gave up 6 bases and J gave up 5 bases, with 12 bases separating them. This CDR3 has 13 amino acids. Germline V gives CDR1 KGHDR, CDR2 SFDVKD.

Here the CDR3 reads CATRQGTTDTQYF. The CDR3 DNA follows: TGTGCCACCCGTCAGGGGACCACAGATACGCAGTATTTT. The rearrangement uses TRBV24-1 and TRBJ2-3, with D possibly matching TRBD1 (6 bases). CDR1 and CDR2 (germline): KGHDR, SFDVKD. V lost 9 bases to trimming and J lost 2 bases, with 11 bases between them. CDR3 length: 13 amino acids.

This chain links TRBV12-1 with TRBJ1-3. TRBV12-1 is a pseudogene locus. This CDR3 comprises 15 residues. Here the CDR3 reads CACEMSHISGNTIYF. The CDR3 DNA sequence: TGTGCCTGCGAAATGTCTCATATTTCTGGAAACACCATATATTTT.

This rearrangement joins TRBV7-9 to TRBJ2-1; 7 nucleotides line up with TRBD2. The trim removed 3 bases at V and 8 bases at J, leaving 13 bases unmatched. The germline CDR1 and CDR2 sequences are SEHNR and FQNEAQ (reference sequence). CDR3 length equals 16 residues. Here the CDR3 reads CASSFGSLADKDEQFF. Here the CDR3 DNA reads TGTGCCAGCAGCTTTGGAAGTCTAGCGGACAAGGATGAGCAGTTCTTC. The complete variable domain, with remaining parts taken from reference TRBV7-9 and TRBJ2-1, reads DTGVSQNPRHKITKRGQNVTFRCDPISEHNRLYWYRQTLGQGPEFLTYFQNEAQLEKSRLLSDRFSAERPKGSFSTLEIQRTEQGDSAMYLCASSFGSLADKDEQFFGPGTRLTVL.

This clone was observed once. This chain links TRBV21-1 with TRBJ2-1; TRBD1 is the table's D call and was not checked against the DNA. TRBV21-1 is deemed a pseudogene. CDR3 length: 12 amino acids. Here the CDR3 DNA reads TGTGCCAGCAGCAGCAAAGGGGACACCTGGTTCTTC. It codes for CASSSKGDTWFF.

The V call is TRBV6-6, the J call TRBJ1-1; no definite D call. V was shortened by 5 bases and J by 3 bases, with 13 bases between the two germline ends. This CDR3 contains 14 residues. Germline CDR1 MNHNY, CDR2 SVGAGI (reference sequence). CDR3 in DNA: TGTGCCAGCAGTCCCCGGGGAATCTACACTGAAGCTTTCTTT. This encodes CASSPRGIYTEAFF.

V and J are TRBV3-1 (or the pseudogene TRBV3-2) and TRBJ2-7; 9 bases line up with TRBD1. The V gene end was trimmed by 1 base and the J gene end by 5 bases; junction bases not matched to a gene: 12. The CDR3 length is 17 residues. Germline V CDR1 and CDR2: LGHDT, YNNKEL (reference sequence). This CDR3 reads CASSQVGSQGARNEQYF. DNA for the CDR3: TGTGCCAGCAGCCAAGTCGGGTCACAGGGGGCGCGTAACGAGCAGTACTTC.

The chain uses TRBV29-1 and TRBJ1-2; 9 bases are shared with TRBD1. Germline V gene lookup returns CDR1 SQVTM and CDR2 ANQGSEA. With V trimmed by 3 bases and J by 4 bases, 9 bases remained unmatched. This CDR3 spans 15 amino acids. CDR3 sequence: CSVEAVGTGLYGYTF. The CDR3 DNA sequence: TGCAGCGTTGAGGCCGTCGGGACAGGGCTCTATGGCTACACCTTC.

V is TRBV18 and J is TRBJ2-7, with 7 bases identical to TRBD1. The germline gives CDR1 KGHSH, CDR2 LQKENI. This CDR3 has 14 residues. V was pared by 3 bases and J by 3 bases, with 5 bases of the junction left unmatched. This CDR3 reads CASSPGTAYYEQYF. In nucleotides, the CDR3 is TGTGCCAGCTCACCCGGGACAGCCTACTACGAGCAGTACTTC. The full variable domain, rest sourced from reference TRBV18 and TRBJ2-7, is NAGVMQNPRHLVRRRGQEARLRCSPMKGHSHVYWYRQLPEEGLKFMVYLQKENIIDESGMPKERFSAEFPKEGPSILRIQQVVRGDSAAYFCASSPGTAYYEQYFGPGTRLTVT.

V gene TRBV2 combines with J gene TRBJ2-1, with TRBD2 identical over 7 bases. Germline V gene lookup returns CDR1 SNHLY and CDR2 FYNNEI. The V and J ends lost 8 bases and 2 bases, in that order; junction bases with no gene match: 6. CDR3 length equals 14 residues. CDR3 nucleotides: TGTGCCAGCGGCGCCAGCGGGGCCTACAATGAGCAGTTCTTC. Translation: CASGASGAYNEQFF.

The rearrangement joins TRBV7-2 to TRBJ2-2, with a possible D match to TRBD2 (5 bases). The CDR3 contains 15 residues. V lost 5 bases to trimming and J lost 0 bases, with 10 bases between them. Germline V gives CDR1 SGHTA, CDR2 FQGNSA. The CDR3 region is CASSPPGSNTGELFF. CDR3 nucleotide sequence: TGTGCCAGCAGCCCCCCGGGATCGAACACCGGGGAGCTGTTTTTT.

The genes are TRBV7-3 and TRBJ2-2; unclear D gene. V lost 8 bases to trimming and J lost 2 bases, with 9 bases between them. CDR3 length: 13 residues. Germline CDR1 is SGHTA and CDR2 is FQGTGA. In nucleotides, the CDR3 is TGTGCCAGCGAGGCACAAAACACCGGGGAGCTGTTTTTT. This sequence encodes CASEAQNTGELFF.

The rearrangement links TRBV6-5 to TRBJ2-7; D is perhaps TRBD2 (5 bases). V was shortened by 0 bases and J by 6 bases, with 15 bases between the two germline ends. The CDR3 is 15 amino acids. Per the germline V gene, CDR1 is MNHEY and CDR2 is SVGAGI. CDR3 in DNA: TGTGCCAGCAGTTACTCCCCCGAGGGTCACGGCGAGCAGTACTTC. It is translated as CASSYSPEGHGEQYF.

The chain couples TRBV5-1 to TRBJ2-1; TRBD1 agrees at 7 bases. Trimming cost V 0 bases and J 15 bases; bases outside gene matches: 15. The germline V gene has CDR1 SGHRS and CDR2 YFSETQ. This CDR3 contains 15 residues. Here the CDR3 reads CASSLAGRPGGSSFF. As DNA, the CDR3 is TGCGCCAGCAGCTTGGCGGGTAGGCCAGGGGGATCCTCGTTCTTC.

The genes are TRBV29-1 and TRBJ2-3; D is uncertain. Germline loops: CDR1 SQVTM, CDR2 ANQGSEA. The CDR3 is made up of 13 amino acids. The germline V and J ends were trimmed by 3 bases and 2 bases, with 9 bases remaining between them. CDR3 region: CSVEIQYTDTQYF. The CDR3 DNA is TGCAGCGTTGAGATCCAGTACACAGATACGCAGTATTTT.